These 14 T cell receptor beta chains were sequenced from one sample in a study of blood T cells in healthy people across ages. A second about 6 to 12 cycle PCR used barcoded and J-beta primers. A single record per CDR3 protein comes from TCRdb applying MiXCR to the 5' RACE reads. The table lists about 1.4 million distinct CDR3 sequences, almost 60% of them singletons. The sequenced sample consisted of blood. These receptors all come from a young man in good health.

The chain carries TRBV20-1 and TRBJ1-2, with 8 positions matching TRBD1. The CDR3 is 13 residues long. Germline-derived CDR1 and CDR2 are DFQATT and SNEGSKA (reference sequence). V trimming: 8 bases; J trimming: 6 bases; junction bases outside the gene matches: 11. In DNA form, the CDR3 reads TGCAGTCCAATACAAAGGACAGGGCATGGCTACACCTTC. As protein: CSPIQRTGHGYTF.

This sequence joins TRBV6-2 or TRBV6-3 and TRBJ2-3, with 9 bases aligning to TRBD1. The CDR3 is 16 residues long. The V gene's germline CDR1 is MNHEY and CDR2 SVGEGT. J was trimmed by 0 bases and V by 4 bases; bases with no gene match: 5. DNA for the CDR3: TGTGCCAGCAGTTCCCCGACAGGGGGAAGCACAGATACGCAGTATTTT. The encoded protein is CASSSPTGGSTDTQYF.

With regard to this clonotype: A junction boundary mismatches the germline segment, possibly from a read error. The chain recombines TRBV7-9 with TRBJ1-2; D gene uncertain. This CDR3 is built from 13 residues. Germline CDR1 is SEHNR and CDR2 is FQNEAQ (reference sequence). The CDR3 nucleotides read TGTGCCGGCAGCCCAAAGCCCAATTGGGGCTACACCTTC. This translates into CAGSPKPNWGYTF.

At least ten counts were recorded for this clonotype. The chain is built from TRBV20-1 and TRBJ2-5; D is unresolved. V shed 2 bases and J shed 5 bases, with 12 bases lying between them. Germline V gene data show CDR1 as DFQATT and CDR2 as SNEGSKA (reference sequence). This CDR3 spans 13 amino acids. CDR3 sequence (DNA): TGCAGTGCTAGATCGGTAGTCCCCGAGACCCAGTACTTC. Translating it yields CSARSVVPETQYF.

Remarks on this clonotype: A much larger clonotype is one base distant, so this may be a read error. This chain links TRBV12-3 or TRBV12-4 with TRBJ2-1, with 8 positions matching TRBD2. With the DNA end fitting TRBJ2-7 better, the J assignment may be wrong. The CDR3 covers 15 residues. DNA of the CDR3: TGTGCCAGCAGAGACACTAGCGGTCCCTACAATGAGCAGTACTTC. It codes for CASRDTSGPYNEQYF.

The chain has TRBV10-3 and TRBJ1-1; perhaps TRBD1 as D (6 bases). The V end lost 8 bases, the J end lost 6 bases, and 13 bases lay between the germline ends. The CDR3 is made up of 12 amino acids. The V gene's germline CDR1 is ENHRY and CDR2 SYGVKD. Written as DNA, the CDR3 is TGTGCCATCCGGGACAACCTGTCTGAAGCTTTCTTT. Translation gives CAIRDNLSEAFF.

The chain recombines TRBV7-9 with TRBJ2-1, with 15 nucleotides matching TRBD2. CDR1 is SEHNR and CDR2 is FQNEAQ in the germline V gene (reference sequence). This CDR3 is built from 14 residues. The V and J ends lost 10 bases and 3 bases, in that order; junction bases with no gene match: 1. The CDR3 DNA follows: TGTGCCACGGGACTAGCGGGAGGCTACAATGAGCAGTTCTTC. This encodes CATGLAGGYNEQFF.

The rearrangement joins TRBV7-2 to TRBJ2-1; no reliable D call. This CDR3 spans 15 amino acids. Germline assignment: CDR1 SGHTA and CDR2 FQGNSA. The V gene lost 0 bases and the J gene lost 4 bases, with 10 bases spanning the gap. As DNA, the CDR3 is TGTGCCAGCAGCTTAGCGGTTTTTAGATACAATGAGCAGTTCTTC. Protein: CASSLAVFRYNEQFF.

V is TRBV4-1 and J is TRBJ1-5; D remains ambiguous. The CDR3 has 19 residues. V lost 0 bases and J lost 6, with 24 bases in between. CDR1 and CDR2 from the germline V gene are MGHRA and YSYEKL. The CDR3 loop is CASSQDPRSYRASAQPQHF. Here the CDR3 DNA reads TGCGCCAGCAGCCAAGATCCTCGCTCGTATAGGGCTTCGGCTCAGCCCCAGCATTTT.

This clonotype was counted only a few times. This rearrangement joins TRBV6-5 to TRBJ2-3; the D gene is possibly TRBD2 (6 bases). In germline, CDR1 is MNHEY, CDR2 SVGAGI. The CDR3 totals 16 residues. V was shortened by 5 bases and J by 2 bases, with 17 bases between the two germline ends. CDR3 nucleotides: TGTGCCAGCAGTCCCCTGTCGGGGGAGTCCACAGATACGCAGTATTTT. It encodes CASSPLSGESTDTQYF.

V and J are TRBV5-5 and TRBJ2-3; D perhaps matches TRBD2 (5 bases). Germline-derived CDR1 and CDR2 are SGHKS and YYEKEE (reference sequence). V gave up 4 bases and J gave up 7 bases, with 19 bases separating them. CDR3 length: 15 amino acids. CDR3 sequence (DNA): TGTGCCAGCAGCCGGCTGGGCAGCGGTGGGCATACGCAGTATTTT. Protein product: CASSRLGSGGHTQYF.

V and J are TRBV25-1 and TRBJ2-5; 12 bases align to TRBD2. In germline, CDR1 is MGHDK, CDR2 SYGVNS. This CDR3 region has 20 residues. J gave up 1 base and V 1 base, and 13 bases lay outside the gene matches. CDR3 in DNA: TGTGCCAGCAGTGAATCATTGGGACTAGCGGGTAGGGAGGGCCAAGAGACCCAGTACTTC. It translates to CASSESLGLAGREGQETQYF.

The J gene is TRBJ2-1, the V gene TRBV6-6; 8 bases fit TRBD1. The CDR3 consists of 14 residues. V gave up 6 bases and J gave up 6 bases; unmatched junction bases: 7. CDR1 is MNHNY, CDR2 SVGAGI, per germline (reference sequence). CDR3 coding DNA: TGTGCCAGCAGGTATGGACAGGGCGGCAATGAGCAGTTCTTC. It codes for CASRYGQGGNEQFF.

This chain links TRBV4-3 with TRBJ1-3, with D hard to call. Trimming removed 0 bases from V and 3 bases from J, with 12 bases in between. This CDR3 has 16 amino acids. Germline CDR1 LGHNA, CDR2 YSLEER. CDR3 DNA: TGCGCCAGCAGCCAAGATCGTATGGGATTTGGAAACACCATATATTTT. This translates into CASSQDRMGFGNTIYF.